A single count supports the clone carrying this TCR beta chain. The data are from a study of blood T cell repertoires in COVID-19. Whole-study context: PBMCs, B-cell-depleted T cells, or T cells were the source of the cDNA or gDNA that made up the material.

The V gene lost 10 bases and the J gene lost 4 bases, with 22 bases spanning the gap. The germline CDR1 and CDR2 sequences are SNHLY and FYNNEI. This CDR3 has 16 amino acids. Repertoires were generated with immunoSEQ multiplex PCR, while TCRdb's copy carries only in-frame clones and drops some. The profile shows 85,000 to 110,000 clones, around 90% of them singletons. The receptor comes from a man aged 45-60 years in a cohort sampled during active COVID-19. The chain uses TRBV2 and TRBJ2-2; D is perhaps TRBD2 (5 bases). Sequencing was performed on peripheral blood. DNA for the CDR3: TGTGCCACCAGCTGGGAACTCTCTCGGGGCACCGGGGAGCTGTTTTTT. Its protein product is CATSWELSRGTGELFF.